This record covers a single TCR beta chain. Its target is unknown. The data stem from a study of identical twins. Study-level points and caveats: Some out-of-frame alpha sequences were shared by twins, and these showed excess low generation probability.

TCRdb fed the 5' RACE reads into MiXCR, producing one record per CDR3 protein. The sample has 200,000 to 250,000 distinct CDR3 sequences; under 10% are singletons. This CDR3 comprises 13 residues. Germline assignment: CDR1 SGHVS and CDR2 FNYEAQ. V was shortened by 5 bases and J by 2 bases, with 7 bases between the two germline ends. These data were likewise used in another study, on yellow fever vaccine responses in identical twins.

The material sequenced was memory (CD45RO+) T cells sorted from blood. The V gene is TRBV7-6, the J gene TRBJ1-3; D is uncertain. The TCR comes from a woman under 30 in good health. The CDR3, as DNA: TGTGCCAGCAGCCTCGAGGCTGGAAACACCATATATTTT. Protein product: CASSLEAGNTIYF.